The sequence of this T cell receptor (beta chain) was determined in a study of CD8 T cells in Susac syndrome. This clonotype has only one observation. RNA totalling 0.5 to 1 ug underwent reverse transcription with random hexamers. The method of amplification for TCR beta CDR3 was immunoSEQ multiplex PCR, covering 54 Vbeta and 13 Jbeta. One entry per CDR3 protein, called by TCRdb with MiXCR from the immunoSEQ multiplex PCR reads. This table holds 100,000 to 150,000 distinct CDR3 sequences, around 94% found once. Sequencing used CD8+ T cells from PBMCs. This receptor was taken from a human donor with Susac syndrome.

CDR3 coding DNA: TGTGCTAGTGGCCCGTTGGCCGGGCCGGGTCAGCCCCAGCATTTT. Its protein is CASGPLAGPGQPQHF. The V and J genes are TRBV12-5 and TRBJ1-5; D gene ambiguous. The CDR3 is 15 residues long. CDR1 is LGHNT and CDR2 is FRNRAP in the germline V gene. V lost 6 bases and J lost 6, with 18 bases in between.